Included here is one T cell receptor (beta chain) sequence, with context. Researchers ran the PCR with 60 Vbeta and 13 Jbeta primers. Here immunoSEQ multiplex PCR was the method, and the copy in TCRdb shows in-frame clones only, minus some. The sample holds about 130,000 clones, approximately 74% seen once. The entry originates in a study of cytomegalovirus exposure and HLA in healthy donors. Across the whole study: Previous work identified 90 million to 130 million unique TCR beta sequences from around 180 million T cells.

Germline V gives CDR1 LGHNA, CDR2 YNFKEQ. This CDR3 is built from 17 residues. J lost 1 base, V lost 0 bases, and 4 bases had no gene match. The clonotype originates from a male donor in good health and CMV-seronegative. The chain has TRBV4-2 and TRBJ2-1; 9 bases match TRBD2. The sample comprised PBMCs. As DNA, the CDR3 is TGTGCCAGCAGCCAAGACGCTCTAGCGGGGTCCTACAATGAGCAGTTCTTC. It is translated as CASSQDALAGSYNEQFF.